The source of this T cell receptor (beta chain) is a study of cytomegalovirus exposure and HLA in healthy donors. Notes on this clone: Antigen: not known.

The PCR ran on 60 Vbeta and 13 Jbeta primers. The protocol was immunoSEQ multiplex PCR, while the TCRdb copy is restricted to in-frame clones and leaves out a portion. The sample carries about 150,000 clones, 75% to 80% recorded once. Germline loops: CDR1 MGHRA, CDR2 YSYEKL. There are 14 residues in the CDR3. V gave up 4 bases and J gave up 3 bases; unmatched junction bases: 3. Study-wide results and limits: An analysis that was carried out later associated some 17,000 TCR beta sequences with HLA alleles at 0.05 false discovery rate.

The receptor was isolated from a male donor in good health and CMV-seronegative. Source material: PBMCs. The chain employs TRBV4-1 and TRBJ2-5; 9 bases line up with TRBD2. The CDR3 loop reads CASSPSGDKETQYF. The CDR3 coding sequence is TGCGCCAGCAGCCCTAGCGGGGATAAAGAGACCCAGTACTTC.